This paragraph covers one TCR beta chain sequence. The source of the sample is a study of blood T cell repertoires in COVID-19. TCRdb's copy holds only in-frame clones and misses some; the assay was immunoSEQ multiplex PCR. The repertoire holds 250,000 or so clones, with about 87% as singletons. Participants' reported clinical history set cohort assignment. This sequence was found in a woman aged 40 to 50 with acute COVID-19. What was sequenced was PBMCs or T cells enriched from blood (not recorded which).

The CDR3, as DNA: TGTGCCATCAGTAATGGGACAATGCTGTTTTTT. Its protein product is CAISNGTMLFF. The gene calls are TRBV10-3 and TRBJ1-4; D perhaps matches TRBD1 (6 bases). Trimming stripped 5 bases from V and 14 bases from J, with 12 bases between. Germline CDR1 ENHRY, CDR2 SYGVKD. The CDR3 length is 11 residues.